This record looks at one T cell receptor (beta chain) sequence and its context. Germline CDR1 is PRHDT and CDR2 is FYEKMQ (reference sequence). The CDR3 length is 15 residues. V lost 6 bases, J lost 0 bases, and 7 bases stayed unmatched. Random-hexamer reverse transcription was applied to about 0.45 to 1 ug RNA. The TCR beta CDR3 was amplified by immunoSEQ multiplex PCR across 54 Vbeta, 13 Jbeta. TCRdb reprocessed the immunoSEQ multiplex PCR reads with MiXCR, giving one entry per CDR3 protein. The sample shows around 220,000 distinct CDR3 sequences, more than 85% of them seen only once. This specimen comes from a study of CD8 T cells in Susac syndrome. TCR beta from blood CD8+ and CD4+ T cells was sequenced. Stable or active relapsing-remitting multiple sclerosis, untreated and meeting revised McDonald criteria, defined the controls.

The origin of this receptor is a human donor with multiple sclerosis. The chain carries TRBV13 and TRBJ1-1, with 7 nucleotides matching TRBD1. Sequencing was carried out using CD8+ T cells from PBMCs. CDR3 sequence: CASRQWTGMNTEAFF. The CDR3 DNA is TGTGCCAGCAGACAATGGACAGGAATGAACACTGAAGCTTTCTTT.